This TCR beta chain was observed in a study of blood T cell repertoires in COVID-19. About the study: The study drew acute and convalescent COVID-19 samples from the United States, Italy and Spain.

The method was immunoSEQ multiplex PCR; TCRdb's version includes in-frame clones alone and lacks a portion of them. The table lists under 400,000 clones, 85% to 90% of them singletons. Germline trimming cut 4 bases from V and 5 bases from J; bases unmatched to any gene: 7. The germline gives CDR1 MNHEY, CDR2 SVGAGI. The CDR3 totals 14 residues. This clonotype was sampled from a woman in her twenties or thirties with COVID-19, enrolled during active disease. The chain uses TRBV6-5 and TRBJ2-5; 7 bases are a match to TRBD1. Sequences were obtained from peripheral blood. The CDR3: CASSLTGALETQYF. The CDR3 DNA is TGTGCCAGCAGTTTAACAGGGGCGCTGGAGACCCAGTACTTC.